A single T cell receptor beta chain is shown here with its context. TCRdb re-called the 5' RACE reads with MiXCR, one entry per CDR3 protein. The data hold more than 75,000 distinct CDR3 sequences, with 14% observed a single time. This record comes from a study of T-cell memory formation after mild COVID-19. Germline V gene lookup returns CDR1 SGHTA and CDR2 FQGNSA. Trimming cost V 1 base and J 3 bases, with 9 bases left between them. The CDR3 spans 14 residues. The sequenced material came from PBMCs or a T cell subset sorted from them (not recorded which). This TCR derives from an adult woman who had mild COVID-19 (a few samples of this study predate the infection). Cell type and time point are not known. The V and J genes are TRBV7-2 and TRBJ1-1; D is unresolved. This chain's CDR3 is CASSLVYLDTEAFF. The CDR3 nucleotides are TGTGCCAGCAGCTTAGTTTACCTGGACACTGAAGCTTTCTTT. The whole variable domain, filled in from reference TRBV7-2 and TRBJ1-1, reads GAGVSQSPSNKVTEKGKDVELRCDPISGHTALYWYRQSLGQGLEFLIYFQGNSAPDKSGLPSDRFSAERTGGSVSTLTIQRTQQEDSAVYLCASSLVYLDTEAFFGQGTRLTVV.